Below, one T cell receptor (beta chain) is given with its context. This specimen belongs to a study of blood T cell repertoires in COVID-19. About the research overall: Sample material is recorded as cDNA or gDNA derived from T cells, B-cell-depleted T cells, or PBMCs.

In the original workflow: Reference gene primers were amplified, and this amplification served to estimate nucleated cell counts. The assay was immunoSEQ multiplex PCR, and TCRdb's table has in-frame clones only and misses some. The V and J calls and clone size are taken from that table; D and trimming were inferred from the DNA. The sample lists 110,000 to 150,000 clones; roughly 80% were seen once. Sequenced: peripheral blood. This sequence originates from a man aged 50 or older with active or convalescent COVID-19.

The CDR3 region has the DNA TGTGCCAGCAGCTTGGTCAGTTACGAGCAGTACTTC. Translated, it gives CASSLVSYEQYF. The V call is TRBV5-6, the J call TRBJ2-7; no definite D call. The V end was cut by 0 bases, the J end by 4 bases, with 5 bases between. This CDR3 has 12 amino acids. Germline CDR1 reads SGHDT; CDR2 reads YYEEEE.